A single sample gave rise to the 31 T cell receptor beta chains below, sequenced in a study of blood T cell repertoires in COVID-19. The assay was immunoSEQ multiplex PCR, and TCRdb's table has in-frame clones only and misses some. The sample shows about 110,000 clones, around four fifths of them seen only once. Sequencing was performed on peripheral blood. Receptor source: a man between 65 and 80 years old with acute or convalescent COVID-19.

The V and J genes are TRBV10-3 and TRBJ2-7, with TRBD2 identical over 7 bases. Germline V gene sequence: CDR1 ENHRY, CDR2 SYGVKD. CDR3 length equals 13 residues. V lost 5 bases to trimming and J lost 0 bases; unmatched junction nucleotides: 1. The CDR3 protein is CAISSGASYEQYF. The CDR3 nucleotides read TGTGCCATCAGTAGCGGGGCCTCCTACGAGCAGTACTTC.

V is TRBV7-3 and J is TRBJ2-3; TRBD2 matches at 12 bases. After removal of 5 bases from V and 2 bases from J, the junction contained 5 bases not matched to a gene. The CDR3 sequence is 16 residues long. From germline, CDR1 is SGHTA and CDR2 FQGTGA. The DNA for the CDR3 is TGTGCCAGCAGCCCGGGACTAGCGGGCTTCACAGATACGCAGTATTTT. As protein: CASSPGLAGFTDTQYF.

The rearrangement links TRBV28 to TRBJ1-2; no reliable D call. Germline CDR1 MDHEN, CDR2 SYDVKM. Trimming shortened V by 5 bases and J by 5 bases, and 9 bases separated the two germline ends. The CDR3 extends over 12 amino acids. In nucleotides, the CDR3 is TGTGCCAGCAGTCCCGCGGGTTATGGCTACACCTTC. Its protein is CASSPAGYGYTF.

This clone was observed a few times. The J gene is TRBJ2-1, the V gene TRBV29-1; TRBD1 matches 8 bases. Germline lookup yields CDR1 SQVTM and CDR2 ANQGSEA. CDR3 size: 14 residues. The V and J ends lost 3 bases and 4 bases, in that order; junction bases with no gene match: 5. The CDR3 is CSVDSGGAYNEQFF. The CDR3 DNA reads TGCAGCGTTGATTCAGGGGGCGCTTACAATGAGCAGTTCTTC.

This clone turned up a few times. This chain links TRBV20-1 with TRBJ2-7; 8 bases are a match to TRBD2. Germline CDR1 is DFQATT and CDR2 is SNEGSKA (reference sequence). This CDR3 is 13 amino acids long. V trimming: 3 bases; J trimming: 5 bases; junction bases outside the gene matches: 6. CDR3 region: CSASSGKGNEQYF. In nucleotides, the CDR3 is TGCAGTGCTAGTAGCGGGAAAGGCAACGAGCAGTACTTC.

Notes on this clone: The junction and the germline gene differ at one end; a read error may be behind it. The chain is built from TRBV5-1 and TRBJ2-7, with D possibly TRBD1 on 7 matching bases. The CDR3 contains 14 residues. Germline values: CDR1 SGHRS, CDR2 YFSETQ. As DNA, the CDR3 is TGCGCCAGCAGCTTCGGGACTCGGGACAGCAGGGCCTTATTC. Its protein product is CASSFGTRDSRALF. The full variable domain, completed using reference TRBV5-1 and TRBJ2-7, is KAGVTQTPRYLIKTRGQQVTLSCSPISGHRSVSWYQQTPGQGLQFLFEYFSETQRNKGNFPGRFSGRQFSNSRSEMNVSTLELGDSALYLCASSFGTRDSRALFGPGTRLTVT.

This clone was picked up a small number of times. V and J are TRBV6-5 and TRBJ1-1, with 7 bases fitting TRBD1. The junction had 9 bases not matched to a gene; V was cut back by 6 bases and J by 8 bases. The germline gives CDR1 MNHEY, CDR2 SVGAGI. The CDR3 sequence is 13 residues long. CDR3 region: CASRSQGKQEAFF. The CDR3 DNA reads as TGTGCCAGCAGATCACAGGGGAAGCAGGAAGCTTTCTTT.

V and J are TRBV28 and TRBJ1-5; 7 nucleotides agree with TRBD1. Germline V gives CDR1 MDHEN, CDR2 SYDVKM. The CDR3 has 14 amino acids. J was trimmed by 7 bases and V by 4 bases; bases with no gene match: 7. The CDR3 spells CASSSTGLRQPQHF. DNA for the CDR3: TGTGCCAGCAGTTCGACAGGGCTGAGACAGCCCCAGCATTTT. Variable domain in full (rest from reference TRBV28 and TRBJ1-5): DVKVTQSSRYLVKRTGEKVFLECVQDMDHENMFWYRQDPGLGLRLIYFSYDVKMKEKGDIPEGYSVSREKKERFSLILESASTNQTSMYLCASSSTGLRQPQHFGDGTRLSIL.

The J gene is TRBJ2-3, the V gene TRBV18; TRBD2 aligns across 8 bases. The CDR3 loop spans 16 amino acids. V lost 4 bases and J lost 0; bases outside the gene matches: 6. Germline V CDR1 and CDR2: KGHSH, LQKENI. In nucleotides, the CDR3 is TGTGCCAGCTCACTAATAGCGGGGCTTAGCACAGATACGCAGTATTTT. Its protein product is CASSLIAGLSTDTQYF.

The genes are TRBV5-1 and TRBJ2-2; 8 bases line up with TRBD2. This CDR3 is 16 amino acids long. V was pared by 1 base and J by 2 bases, with 4 bases of the junction left unmatched. Per germline, CDR1 SGHRS and CDR2 YFSETQ. CDR3 amino acids: CASSLSGGVNTGELFF. The DNA for the CDR3 is TGCGCCAGCAGCTTGAGCGGGGGCGTTAACACCGGGGAGCTGTTTTTT.

The chain carries TRBV5-1 and TRBJ2-7; 11 bases match TRBD1. Germline CDR1 reads SGHRS; CDR2 reads YFSETQ. J gave up 3 bases and V 4 bases, and 9 bases lay outside the gene matches. CDR3 length: 16 amino acids. The CDR3 region has the DNA TGCGCCAGCAGCCGCGGGACAGGGGGTTCCCGCTACGAGCAGTACTTC. Its protein product is CASSRGTGGSRYEQYF.

The chain combines TRBV15 with TRBJ1-5; the D is unclear. V lost 4 bases and J lost 1, with 11 bases in between. The CDR3 sequence is 15 residues long. Germline V gene lookup returns CDR1 LNHNV and CDR2 YYDKDF (reference sequence). The CDR3 DNA follows: TGTGCCACCAGCACCCGAGCCAGGAGCAATCAGCCCCAGCATTTT. Its translation: CATSTRARSNQPQHF.

The sample holds a few counts of this clone. This sequence joins TRBV30 and TRBJ1-2; a weak D match, TRBD1 (5 bases). CDR3 length: 13 residues. Deletions cut 1 base from V and 9 bases from J, with 15 bases between. Germline CDR1 and CDR2: GTSNPN and SVGIG (reference sequence). CDR3 nucleotides: TGTGCCTGGAGTGGACAGTTAGGTGGTAGCTACACCTTC. Its translation is CAWSGQLGGSYTF.

The chain recombines TRBV9 with TRBJ2-7, with a possible D match to TRBD2 (5 bases). CDR1 is SGDLS and CDR2 is YYNGEE in the germline V gene. This CDR3 region has 15 residues. Trimming took 4 bases from V and 0 from J, leaving 14 bases between them. In DNA, the CDR3 is TGTGCCAGCAGCTTCAAAGCGGATAGCTCCTACGAGCAGTACTTC. This gives the protein CASSFKADSSYEQYF.

The chain is built from TRBV19 and TRBJ2-3, with 7 nucleotides matching TRBD2. Germline V lookup: CDR1 LNHDA, CDR2 SQIVND (reference sequence). The V segment lost 3 bases and the J segment 2 bases; nucleotides outside the gene matches: 5. The CDR3 totals 15 residues. DNA of the CDR3: TGTGCCAGTAGTATCGGGGGAGGGTACACAGATACGCAGTATTTT. Encoded protein: CASSIGGGYTDTQYF.

The chain employs TRBV15 and TRBJ1-6; possibly TRBD1 for D (6 bases). This CDR3 is 15 amino acids long. V lost 0 bases and J 9 bases, leaving 12 bases between the germline ends. Germline assignment: CDR1 LNHNV and CDR2 YYDKDF (reference sequence). Here the CDR3 DNA reads TGTGCCACCAGCAGAGAGGCAGGGGTTGGTTCACCCCTCCACTTT. Its protein is CATSREAGVGSPLHF.

V is TRBV6-5 and J is TRBJ2-3; D possibly corresponds to TRBD2 (6 bases). Trimming shortened V by 2 bases and J by 0 bases, and 9 bases separated the two germline ends. CDR1 is MNHEY and CDR2 is SVGAGI in the germline V gene. The CDR3 length is 15 residues. CDR3: CASSYGLPSTDTQYF. DNA of the CDR3: TGTGCCAGCAGTTACGGACTACCTAGCACAGATACGCAGTATTTT.

This chain uses TRBV30 with TRBJ2-1, with 14 bases lining up with TRBD2. CDR3 length equals 15 residues. Looked up from germline, CDR1 is GTSNPN and CDR2 is SVGIG (reference sequence). J was trimmed by 14 bases and V by 3 bases; bases with no gene match: 12. CDR3 sequence (DNA): TGTGCCTGGAGCCAGGGGGATGGGACTAGCGGGAGCGAGTTCTTC. It is translated as CAWSQGDGTSGSEFF.

The V gene is TRBV3-1 (or the pseudogene TRBV3-2), the J gene TRBJ2-1, with 8 nucleotides matching TRBD2. The CDR3 runs 16 residues. Germline CDR1 and CDR2: LGHDT and YNNKEL (reference sequence). Trimming cost V 5 bases and J 8 bases; bases outside gene matches: 14. CDR3 DNA: TGTGCCAGCAGCTACGGGGGGGCCAGGTCAATCCATGAGCAGTTCTTC. Its translation: CASSYGGARSIHEQFF.

This rearrangement joins TRBV14 to TRBJ2-5, with 7 bases aligning to TRBD2. Trimming at V came to 4 bases and at J to 5 bases, leaving 10 bases not matched to a gene. CDR1 is SGHDN and CDR2 is FVKESK in the germline V gene. The CDR3 loop spans 15 amino acids. CDR3 loop: CASSLRGRGPETQYF. The CDR3 bases are TGTGCCAGCAGCCTGCGAGGGAGGGGCCCTGAGACCCAGTACTTC.

The chain couples TRBV6-6 to TRBJ1-2; 9 positions agree with TRBD1. Germline values: CDR1 MNHNY, CDR2 SVGAGI (reference sequence). The CDR3 runs 14 residues. V shed 8 bases and J 2 bases; nucleotides not matched to a gene: 6. CDR3 bases: TGTGCCAGCGGGGAACAGGGGGCCAACTATGGCTACACCTTC. Its protein is CASGEQGANYGYTF.

The chain is built from TRBV5-4 and TRBJ1-4, with D perhaps TRBD1 (5 bases). V lost 6 bases to trimming and J lost 8 bases, with 11 bases between them. CDR3 length equals 12 residues. The germline V gene encodes CDR1 SGHNT and CDR2 YYREEE (reference sequence). The CDR3 sequence: CASTRPGEKLFF. The DNA for the CDR3 is TGTGCCAGCACCCGGCCAGGGGAAAAACTGTTTTTT.

The gene calls are TRBV6-5 and TRBJ2-1, with 11 bases aligning to TRBD1. The germline gives CDR1 MNHEY, CDR2 SVGAGI. The junction had 6 bases not matched to a gene; V was cut back by 2 bases and J by 6 bases. The CDR3 is 16 residues long. CDR3: CASSYRVGTGGNEQFF. In DNA, the CDR3 is TGTGCCAGCAGTTACAGAGTCGGGACAGGGGGCAATGAGCAGTTCTTC.

This clone was observed a single time. The rearrangement links TRBV11-2 to TRBJ1-1, with 7 bases that match TRBD1. Losses at the gene ends were 7 bases for V and 2 bases for J; bases not matched to a gene: 10. Per the germline V gene, CDR1 is SGHAT and CDR2 is FQNNGV. CDR3 length: 15 amino acids. Written as DNA, the CDR3 is TGTGCCAGCACGTCGCACAGGGGAATAAACACTGAAGCTTTCTTT. Protein sequence: CASTSHRGINTEAFF. Drawing the rest from reference TRBV11-2 and TRBJ1-1, the complete variable domain is EAGVAQSPRYKIIEKRQSVAFWCNPISGHATLYWYQQILGQGPKLLIQFQNNGVVDDSQLPKDRFSAERLKGVDSTLKIQPAKLEDSAVYLCASTSHRGINTEAFFGQGTRLTVV.

The chain links TRBV6-2 or TRBV6-3 to TRBJ1-2, with 9 nucleotides matching TRBD1. Per the germline V gene, CDR1 is MNHEY and CDR2 is SVGEGT. V lost 4 bases and J lost 6; bases outside the gene matches: 18. This CDR3 is 18 amino acids long. CDR3 in DNA: TGTGCCAGCAGTTCCCCCGGGACAGGGAGAGATTTCTATGATGGCTACACCTTC. It specifies CASSSPGTGRDFYDGYTF.

The J gene is TRBJ1-3, the V gene TRBV7-9; TRBD1 might be the D (6 bases). V lost 1 base and J lost 0, with 13 bases in between. The CDR3 sequence is 17 residues long. Germline V gives CDR1 SEHNR, CDR2 FQNEAQ (reference sequence). CDR3 in amino acids: CASSLVGRGLSGNTIYF. The CDR3 coding sequence is TGTGCCAGCAGCTTAGTGGGCAGGGGCCTCTCTGGAAACACCATATATTTT.

The sample holds a few counts of this clone. The CDR3 is CASSRDIDSNQPQHF. The CDR3 DNA reads TGTGCCAGCAGCAGGGACATTGATAGCAATCAGCCCCAGCATTTT. V gene TRBV6-5 combines with J gene TRBJ1-5, with TRBD1 as a possible D gene (6 bases). CDR3 length: 15 residues. Between the trimmed V and J ends, which lost 6 bases and 0 bases, there was a span of 12 bases. Germline loops: CDR1 MNHEY, CDR2 SVGAGI.

To note about this clone: Other nucleotide sequences in the sample specify the same CDR3. The chain has TRBV5-1 and TRBJ2-5, with D unclear. The CDR3 has 13 residues. From germline, CDR1 is SGHRS and CDR2 YFSETQ. With 4 bases removed from V and 4 bases from J, the gap between germline ends came to 11 bases. Here the CDR3 reads CASSTGGGETQYF. In nucleotides, the CDR3 is TGCGCCAGCAGCACGGGTGGTGGAGAGACCCAGTACTTC.

The chain links TRBV30 to TRBJ1-2; 7 positions agree with TRBD1. CDR3 size: 14 residues. Germline trimming cut 0 bases from V and 8 bases from J; bases unmatched to any gene: 9. The germline CDR1 and CDR2 sequences are GTSNPN and SVGIG (reference sequence). CDR3 sequence (DNA): TGTGCCTGGAGTGTACTGGGACAGTACTGGGGCTACACCTTC. Its translation: CAWSVLGQYWGYTF.

The V and J genes are TRBV9 and TRBJ2-1; D is unresolved. Germline-derived CDR1 and CDR2 are SGDLS and YYNGEE. This CDR3 is 13 amino acids long. The germline V and J ends were trimmed by 3 bases and 4 bases, with 8 bases remaining between them. CDR3 sequence (DNA): TGTGCCAGCAGCGCTACCCTTTACAATGAGCAGTTCTTC. It is translated as CASSATLYNEQFF. The full variable domain, in which reference TRBV9 and TRBJ2-1 provide the parts outside the CDR3, is DSGVTQTPKHLITATGQRVTLRCSPRSGDLSVYWYQQSLDQGLQFLIQYYNGEERAKGNILERFSAQQFPDLHSELNLSSLELGDSALYFCASSATLYNEQFFGPGTRLTVL.

The chain recombines TRBV5-1 with TRBJ2-5; TRBD1 matches 7 bases. The CDR3 is 15 amino acids. V shed 4 bases, J shed 3 bases, and the junction held 9 bases outside the gene matches. CDR1 and CDR2 from the germline V gene are SGHRS and YFSETQ. The CDR3 reads CASSISGTDKETQYF. CDR3 nucleotide sequence: TGCGCCAGCAGCATATCCGGGACAGACAAAGAGACCCAGTACTTC.